This T cell receptor (beta chain) derives from a study of metastatic and nonmetastatic thyroid tumors (dated by TCRdb to 2018 to 2020). Turning to the overall study: Repertoires from peripheral blood and from tumor or nodule tissue samples of malignant and benign thyroid patients were compared. Broad study findings and their caveats: In both blood and tumor samples, malignant tumors were reported to have significantly higher TCR beta diversity than benign nodules.

CDR1 and CDR2 are drawn from the germline V gene (reference sequence): LNHNV, YYDKDF. Trimming takes 5 bases off V and 0 bases off J; junction bases not matched to a gene: 4. From the cysteine through the phenylalanine, the CDR3 covers 15 amino acids. Only the CDR3 part of the read is kept: 45 bases, read in frame from the first base. Library preparation was by PCR. Instrument on record: Illumina HiSeq 4000. High-throughput sequencing was used to profile the TCR beta-chain CDR3 region of each patient. The authors processed their data as follows. CDR3 differences across clinicopathological groups were used to build a classifier for discriminating distant-metastatic papillary thyroid cancer patients. The Shannon index was used to assess repertoire diversity, and the Morisita-Horn index was used to assess tumor-blood repertoire similarity. TCRdb trimmed the raw reads at Q25, called clones with MiXCR and kept productive beta chains. It is TCRdb's table, rather than the study itself, that gives the V and J calls and clone size. For this sample the table gives some 52,000 clones, of which about a sixth were detected only once. The ten largest account for 2.5% to 3% of the sample.

No patient had received any treatment before thyroid surgery. The study retrospectively analysed patient clinical samples collected from about 2012 to 2018 using T-cell receptor beta sequencing. In this sample, this clone turned up many times. Its target antigen remains unknown. No quality values exist for individual bases; no much larger clone is one base distant. This clonotype was sampled from a female donor with papillary thyroid cancer or a benign thyroid nodule (not recorded which). Some clones in this sample may be carry-over from other donors' samples. Recombination joined TRBV15 with TRBJ2-3, with 8 middle bases fitting TRBD1. Sequencing used blood. The bases are TGTGCCACCAGCGGGGGACAGGCTAGCACAGATACGCAGTATTTT. Its coded protein is CATSGGQASTDTQYF.